These T cell receptor beta chains were read from a single sample in a study of shared clonotypes between healthy human individuals. TCRdb's table, derived via immunoSEQ multiplex PCR, lists solely in-frame clones and lacks some. In the table there are millions of clones, about 93% of which are singletons. Sequencing was performed on naive CD8+ T cells from PBMCs. These receptors were obtained from a man between 18 and 35 years old in good health. Some clones in this sample may be carry-over from other donors' samples. CDR3s leave out the opening cysteine and the closing phenylalanine or tryptophan.

CDR3: ASSPTLRDTQY
length: 11
V: TRBV7-3

CDR3: ASSLVGGLVRINEQF
length: 15
V: TRBV5-1

CDR3: ASSQEGGPRDTEAF
length: 14
V: TRBV4-1

CDR3: ASSPGTGNIQY
length: 11
V: TRBV11-2

CDR3: ASSLSRIARYNEQF
length: 14
V: TRBV7-2

CDR3: ASSHLAGAPKDTQY
length: 14
V: TRBV27

CDR3: AWSWTGDSEQH
length: 11
V: TRBV30

CDR3: ASSLDQGLNTEAF
length: 13
V: TRBV7-9

CDR3: ASSPRGTGELF
length: 11
V: TRBV4-1

CDR3: ASSLIPGQGTYEQY
length: 14
V: TRBV7-9

CDR3: ASSFRARGQPQH
length: 12
V: TRBV27

CDR3: ASSEPEVRNNEQF
length: 13
V: TRBV21-1

CDR3: AWSGRDYEQY
length: 10
V: TRBV30

CDR3: ASSFNMNTEAF
length: 11
V: TRBV5-1

CDR3: AAEGDTQY
length: 8
V: TRBV28

CDR3: ASSQGTSVVLDEQF
length: 14
V: TRBV4-1

CDR3: ASKGAATGELF
length: 11
V: TRBV2

CDR3: ASSQDHGTYNEQF
length: 13
V: TRBV4-3

CDR3: ASGLVGSRLVAQY
length: 13
V: TRBV12-5

CDR3: ASSHAQGPSYNEQF
length: 14
V: TRBV4-1

CDR3: ASQSSGRLGDNEQF
length: 14
V: TRBV7-9

CDR3: ASSVGTDTYEQY
length: 12
V: TRBV2

CDR3: ASSPMGHEQY
length: 10
V: TRBV9

CDR3: ASSEGTGDTIY
length: 11
V: TRBV25-1

CDR3: ASSLDPLDPGRLNTEAF
length: 17
V: TRBV11-2

CDR3: ASSYLGGNNQPQH
length: 13
V: TRBV6-5

CDR3: ASSLVTGGTLDYGYT
length: 15
V: TRBV7-2

CDR3: ASSLGYRTGDTEAF
length: 14
V: TRBV7-8

CDR3: ASSEFAGAAEATNEKLF
length: 17
V: TRBV2

CDR3: ASSLGLGGGETQY
length: 13
V: TRBV7-3

CDR3: SDERGSLAF
length: 9
V: TRBV29-1

CDR3: ASSYGREGRGETQY
length: 14
V: TRBV6-5

CDR3: ASSPDIPSRGNQPQH
length: 15
V: TRBV19

CDR3: ASSFTGGPYYEQF
length: 13
V: TRBV5-1